Each of the 19 T cell receptor beta chains below was sequenced from the same sample in a study of blood T cells in healthy people across ages. A sample-barcoded 5' primer and a J-beta primer mix were used in a second PCR of roughly 7 to 11 cycles. TCRdb itself ran the 5' RACE reads through MiXCR, one entry per CDR3 protein. The data contain more than 500,000 distinct CDR3 sequences, 25% to 30% of them seen just once; the ten biggest clones take up about 18%. Sequenced input: blood. These receptors all come from a woman between 70 and 85 years old in good health.

The rearrangement links TRBV27 to TRBJ2-1; 9 nucleotides line up with TRBD1. Germline CDR1 MNHEY, CDR2 SMNVEV (reference sequence). CDR3 size: 18 residues. V lost 4 bases and J lost 0; bases outside the gene matches: 10. The CDR3 region has the DNA TGTGCCAGCAGTTCCAACAACAGGGGGCCAAGCTCCTACAATGAGCAGTTCTTC. Translation: CASSSNNRGPSSYNEQFF.

This clonotype was counted between two and nine times. The J gene is TRBJ1-1, the V gene TRBV7-6; tentatively, D is TRBD1 (5 bases). Germline values: CDR1 SGHVS, CDR2 FNYEAQ. CDR3 size: 14 residues. The V and J ends lost 6 bases and 5 bases respectively, with 16 bases between them. The CDR3 loop reads CASSYTGTETEAFF. The CDR3 DNA follows: TGTGCCAGCAGTTATACCGGGACGGAAACTGAAGCTTTCTTT.

This clonotype was found many times. CDR3 in amino acids: CASSSLSSGPSTDTQYF. The CDR3 region has the DNA TGTGCCAGCAGTTCCCTTTCTAGCGGTCCTAGCACAGATACGCAGTATTTT. The rearrangement links TRBV6-5 to TRBJ2-3; 7 bases line up with TRBD2. The junction had 10 bases not matched to a gene; V was cut back by 4 bases and J by 0 bases. Germline-derived CDR1 and CDR2 are MNHEY and SVGAGI. The CDR3 is 17 amino acids.

The chain joins TRBV29-1 to TRBJ2-2, with a possible D match to TRBD2 (6 bases). In germline, CDR1 is SQVTM, CDR2 ANQGSEA. CDR3 size: 12 residues. V was trimmed by 7 bases and J by 5 bases, leaving 11 bases between them. The CDR3 loop is CSASAGTGELFF. The CDR3 bases are TGCAGCGCCAGCGCGGGGACCGGGGAGCTGTTTTTT.

This clonotype has only a few counts. The chain joins TRBV27 to TRBJ1-6, with 7 bases lining up with TRBD1. Germline lookup yields CDR1 MNHEY and CDR2 SMNVEV (reference sequence). Germline trimming cut 4 bases from V and 6 bases from J; bases unmatched to any gene: 3. This CDR3 region has 14 residues. The CDR3 protein is CASSYRQGNSPLHF. CDR3 coding DNA: TGTGCCAGCAGTTACCGACAGGGTAATTCACCCCTCCACTTT.

This rearrangement joins TRBV29-1 to TRBJ2-2; a weak D match, TRBD1 (6 bases). Germline V gene lookup returns CDR1 SQVTM and CDR2 ANQGSEA. The V gene lost 7 bases and the J gene lost 6 bases, with 9 bases spanning the gap. This CDR3 spans 11 amino acids. The DNA of the CDR3 is TGCAGCGCCAGGGGATCCGGGGAGCTGTTTTTT. It codes for CSARGSGELFF.

DNA of the CDR3: TGTGCCAGCAGCGTGGGAAGTTGGTCAGATACGCAGTATTTT. It translates to CASSVGSWSDTQYF. The chain has TRBV9 and TRBJ2-3, with D unclear. V dropped 2 bases and J dropped 4 bases, with 11 bases sitting between them. This CDR3 comprises 14 residues. The germline CDR1 and CDR2 sequences are SGDLS and YYNGEE.

This clonotype was seen a few times. The J gene is TRBJ2-5, the V gene TRBV12-3 or TRBV12-4, with D unresolved. This CDR3 comprises 14 residues. Trimming left V 6 bases short and J 1 base short, with 12 bases between. CDR3 nucleotide sequence: TGTGCCAGCAGCAAAACAAGTTCCCAAGAGACCCAGTACTTC. It codes for CASSKTSSQETQYF.

This clonotype showed up just a few times. A junction boundary mismatches the germline segment, possibly from a read error. The rearrangement uses TRBV7-2 and TRBJ2-5; D is unclear. CDR3 size: 13 residues. Germline V gene sequence: CDR1 SGHTA, CDR2 FQGNSA. Here the CDR3 reads CASSLAQLEAQYF. In nucleotides, the CDR3 is TGTGCCAGCAGCTTAGCCCAGCTAGAGGCCCAGTACTTC.

Concerning this clonotype itself: One end of the junction is discordant with germline, which a read error may explain. The chain uses TRBV4-2 and TRBJ2-5, with 7 bases identical to TRBD1. Germline values: CDR1 LGHNA, CDR2 YNFKEQ. This CDR3 comprises 12 residues. This chain's CDR3 is CASSQEHGTAFF. The CDR3 region has the DNA TGTGCCAGCAGTCAAGAGCATGGGACAGCCTTCTTC.

This clonotype has just a few counts. This chain uses TRBV9 with TRBJ2-7, with D hard to call. Trimming took 0 bases from V and 2 from J, leaving 12 bases between them. Per the germline V gene, CDR1 is SGDLS and CDR2 is YYNGEE. This CDR3 spans 15 amino acids. CDR3 loop: CASSVGFSGAYEQYF. The CDR3 coding sequence is TGTGCCAGCAGCGTAGGATTTTCCGGCGCCTACGAGCAGTACTTC.

The chain recombines TRBV7-3 with TRBJ2-7, with 11 bases that match TRBD2. J was trimmed by 4 bases and V by 5 bases; bases with no gene match: 4. This CDR3 spans 14 amino acids. Germline values: CDR1 SGHTA, CDR2 FQGTGA. The CDR3, as DNA: TGTGCCAGCAGCCCTAGCGGGGGGCAATACGAGCAGTACTTC. This encodes CASSPSGGQYEQYF.

The chain combines TRBV6-1 with TRBJ1-1; D is unclear. V shed 0 bases and J shed 1 base, with 3 bases lying between them. This CDR3 is 13 amino acids long. CDR1 MNHNS and CDR2 SASEGT come from the germline V gene. Written as DNA, the CDR3 is TGTGCCAGCAGTGAAGCCCAGAACACTGAAGCTTTCTTT. Translating gives CASSEAQNTEAFF.

The CDR3, as DNA: TGTGCCAGCTCCACCACCGGGCAGAGCCAATACAATGAGCAGTTCTTC. Residues: CASSTTGQSQYNEQFF. The rearrangement uses TRBV18 and TRBJ2-1; D is unresolved. Trimming cost V 6 bases and J 4 bases, with 19 bases left between them. The CDR3 is 16 residues long. Germline values: CDR1 KGHSH, CDR2 LQKENI.

This chain uses TRBV9 with TRBJ2-7, with D perhaps matching TRBD1 (6 bases). The germline V gene encodes CDR1 SGDLS and CDR2 YYNGEE. The ends were cut back, 4 bases at V and 5 bases at J, with 22 bases in the middle. The CDR3 length is 16 residues. This CDR3 is CASSLDGAGARDEQYF. CDR3 nucleotide sequence: TGTGCCAGCAGCTTGGATGGGGCAGGGGCAAGAGACGAGCAGTACTTC.

This clonotype has a handful of counts. The chain uses TRBV24-1 and TRBJ2-5, with 7 bases fitting TRBD1. The V gene's germline CDR1 is KGHDR and CDR2 SFDVKD. CDR3 length: 14 residues. The J segment lost 2 bases and the V segment lost 2 bases, leaving 1 base of the junction unmatched. This chain's CDR3 is CATSDWDRQETQYF. CDR3 coding DNA: TGTGCCACCAGTGATTGGGACAGACAAGAGACCCAGTACTTC.

The sample holds a few counts of this clonotype. The gene calls are TRBV9 and TRBJ1-2; no definite D call. The CDR3 contains 15 residues. Trimming cost V 0 bases and J 3 bases, with 12 bases left between them. CDR1 and CDR2 (germline): SGDLS, YYNGEE. For the CDR3, the DNA is TGTGCCAGCAGCGTAGGCGCCGGACGGGACTATGGCTACACCTTC. Its protein product is CASSVGAGRDYGYTF.

This clonotype was seen a few times. The gene calls are TRBV2 and TRBJ1-2; D call uncertain. The CDR3 is 15 amino acids. Germline CDR1 SNHLY, CDR2 FYNNEI. V lost 0 bases to trimming and J lost 6 bases, with 14 bases between them. The CDR3: CASSEASYGRNGYTF. DNA of the CDR3: TGTGCCAGCAGTGAAGCCTCCTATGGCAGGAATGGCTACACCTTC.

This clonotype has ten or more counts. The genes are TRBV7-2 and TRBJ2-5; D unclear. V lost 5 bases to trimming and J lost 2 bases, with 12 bases between them. Germline V gene lookup returns CDR1 SGHTA and CDR2 FQGNSA. The CDR3 spans 14 residues. Here the CDR3 reads CASSLRWGQETQYF. For the CDR3, the DNA is TGTGCCAGCAGCCTTAGGTGGGGACAAGAGACCCAGTACTTC.